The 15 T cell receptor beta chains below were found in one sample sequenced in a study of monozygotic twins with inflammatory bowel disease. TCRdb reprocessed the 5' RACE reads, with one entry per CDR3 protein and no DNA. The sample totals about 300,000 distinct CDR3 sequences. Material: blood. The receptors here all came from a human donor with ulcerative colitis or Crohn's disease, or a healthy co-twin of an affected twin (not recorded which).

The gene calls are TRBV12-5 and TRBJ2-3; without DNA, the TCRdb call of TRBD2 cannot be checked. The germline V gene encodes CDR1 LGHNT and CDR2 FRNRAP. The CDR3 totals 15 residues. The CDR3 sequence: CASGLGSGGADTQYF.

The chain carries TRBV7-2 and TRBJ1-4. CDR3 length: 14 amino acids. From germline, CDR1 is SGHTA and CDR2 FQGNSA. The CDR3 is CASSLEVGREKLFF. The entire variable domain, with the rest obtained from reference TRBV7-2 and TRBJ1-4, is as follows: GAGVSQSPSNKVTEKGKDVELRCDPISGHTALYWYRQSLGQGLEFLIYFQGNSAPDKSGLPSDRFSAERTGGSVSTLTIQRTQQEDSAVYLCASSLEVGREKLFFGSGTQLSVL.

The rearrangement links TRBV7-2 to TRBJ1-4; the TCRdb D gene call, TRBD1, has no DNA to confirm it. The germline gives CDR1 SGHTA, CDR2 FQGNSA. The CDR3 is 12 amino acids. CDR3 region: CASSDRDEKLFF.

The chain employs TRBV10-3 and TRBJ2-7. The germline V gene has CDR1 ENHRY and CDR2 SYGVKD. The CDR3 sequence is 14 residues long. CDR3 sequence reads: CAISEEVSSYEQYF.

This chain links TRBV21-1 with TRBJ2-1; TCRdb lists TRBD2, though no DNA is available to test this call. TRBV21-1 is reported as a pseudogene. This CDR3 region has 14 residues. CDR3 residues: CASSGSGRENEQFF.

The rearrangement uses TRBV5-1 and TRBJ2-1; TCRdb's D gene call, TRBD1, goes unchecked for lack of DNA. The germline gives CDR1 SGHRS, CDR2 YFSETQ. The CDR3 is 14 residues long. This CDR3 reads CASYRDRVSDEQFF.

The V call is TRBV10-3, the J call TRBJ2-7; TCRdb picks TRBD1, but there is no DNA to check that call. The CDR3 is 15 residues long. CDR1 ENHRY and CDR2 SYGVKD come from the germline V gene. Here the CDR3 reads CAISDSGDVAYEQYF.

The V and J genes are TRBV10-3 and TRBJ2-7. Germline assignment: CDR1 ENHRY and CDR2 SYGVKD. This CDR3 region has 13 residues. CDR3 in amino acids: CATRGMSSYEQYF.

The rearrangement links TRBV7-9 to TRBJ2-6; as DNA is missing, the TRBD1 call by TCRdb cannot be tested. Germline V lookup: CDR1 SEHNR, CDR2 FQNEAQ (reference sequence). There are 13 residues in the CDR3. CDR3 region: CASFRAGANVLTF.

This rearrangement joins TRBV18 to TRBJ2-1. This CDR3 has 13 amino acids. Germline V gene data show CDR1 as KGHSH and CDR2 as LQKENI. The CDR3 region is CASSTGTNNEQFF.

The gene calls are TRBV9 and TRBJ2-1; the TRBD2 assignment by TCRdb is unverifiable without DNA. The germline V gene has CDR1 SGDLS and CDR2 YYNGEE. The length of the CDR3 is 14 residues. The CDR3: CASSVFERDNEQFF.

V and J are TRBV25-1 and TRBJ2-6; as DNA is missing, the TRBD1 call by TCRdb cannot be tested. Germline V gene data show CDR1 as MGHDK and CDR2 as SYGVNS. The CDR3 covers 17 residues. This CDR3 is CASSRGQGYSGANVLTF.

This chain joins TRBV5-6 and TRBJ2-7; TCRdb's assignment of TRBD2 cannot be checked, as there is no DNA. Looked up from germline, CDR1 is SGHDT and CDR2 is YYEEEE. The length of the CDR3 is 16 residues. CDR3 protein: CASSPGTSGPNYEQYF.

This CDR3 is CASSLNRDPSSPFF. The V call is TRBV18, the J call TRBJ1-4; TCRdb calls TRBD1, which cannot be checked without DNA. The CDR3 is 14 amino acids. Germline CDR1 and CDR2: KGHSH and LQKENI.

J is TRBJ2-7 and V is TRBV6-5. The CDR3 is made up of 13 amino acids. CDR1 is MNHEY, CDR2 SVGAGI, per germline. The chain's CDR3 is CASSYKVGYEQYF.